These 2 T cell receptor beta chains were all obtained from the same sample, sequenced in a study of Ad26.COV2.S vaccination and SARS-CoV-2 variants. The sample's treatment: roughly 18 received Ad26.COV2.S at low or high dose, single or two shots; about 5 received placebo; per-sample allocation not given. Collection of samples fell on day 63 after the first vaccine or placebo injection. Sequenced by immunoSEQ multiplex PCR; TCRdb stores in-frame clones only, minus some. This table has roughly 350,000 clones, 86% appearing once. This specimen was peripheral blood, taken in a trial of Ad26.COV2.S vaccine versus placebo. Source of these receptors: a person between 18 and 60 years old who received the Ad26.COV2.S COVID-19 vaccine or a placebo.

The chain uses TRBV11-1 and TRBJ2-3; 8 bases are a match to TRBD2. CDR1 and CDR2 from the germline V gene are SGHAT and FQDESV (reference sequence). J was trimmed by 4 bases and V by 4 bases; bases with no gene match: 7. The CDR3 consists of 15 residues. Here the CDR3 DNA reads TGTGCCAGCAGCTATCGGGGGGGCCACCCAGATACGCAGTATTTT. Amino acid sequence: CASSYRGGHPDTQYF.

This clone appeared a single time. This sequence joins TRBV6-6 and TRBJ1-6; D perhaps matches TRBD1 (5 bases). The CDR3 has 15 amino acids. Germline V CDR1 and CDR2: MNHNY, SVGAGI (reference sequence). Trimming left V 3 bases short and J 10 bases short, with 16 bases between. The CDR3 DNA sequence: TGTGCCAGCAGTTATTTGGCGAGGGGCAGCTCACCCCTCCACTTT. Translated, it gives CASSYLARGSSPLHF.